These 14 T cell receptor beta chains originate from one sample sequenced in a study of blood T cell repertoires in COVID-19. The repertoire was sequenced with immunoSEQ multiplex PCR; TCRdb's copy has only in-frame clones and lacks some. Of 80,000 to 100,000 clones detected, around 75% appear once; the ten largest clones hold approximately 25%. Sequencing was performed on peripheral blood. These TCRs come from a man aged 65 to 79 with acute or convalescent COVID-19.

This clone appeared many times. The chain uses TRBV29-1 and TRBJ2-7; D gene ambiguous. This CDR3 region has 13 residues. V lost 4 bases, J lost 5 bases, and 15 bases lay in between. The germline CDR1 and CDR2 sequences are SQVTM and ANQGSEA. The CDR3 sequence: CSVGDPLSHEQYF. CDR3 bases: TGCAGCGTTGGAGATCCATTAAGCCACGAGCAGTACTTC.

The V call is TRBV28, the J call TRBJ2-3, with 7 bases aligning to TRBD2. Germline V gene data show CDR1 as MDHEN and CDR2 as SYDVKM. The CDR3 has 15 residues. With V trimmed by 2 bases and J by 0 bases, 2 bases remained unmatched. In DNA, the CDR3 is TGTGCCAGCAGTTTAGGGACTACTAGCACAGATACGCAGTATTTT. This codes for CASSLGTTSTDTQYF.

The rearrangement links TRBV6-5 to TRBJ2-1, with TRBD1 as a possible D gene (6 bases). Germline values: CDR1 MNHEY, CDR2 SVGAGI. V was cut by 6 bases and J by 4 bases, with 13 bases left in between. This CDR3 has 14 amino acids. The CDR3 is CASRSIGQYNEQFF. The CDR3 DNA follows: TGTGCCAGCAGATCCATAGGACAGTACAATGAGCAGTTCTTC.

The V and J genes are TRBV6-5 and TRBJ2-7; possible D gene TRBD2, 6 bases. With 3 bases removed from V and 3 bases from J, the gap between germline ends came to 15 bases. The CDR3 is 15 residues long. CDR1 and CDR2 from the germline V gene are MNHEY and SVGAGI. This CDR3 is CASSYSPAGLYEQYF. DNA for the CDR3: TGTGCCAGCAGTTATAGCCCAGCGGGTCTCTACGAGCAGTACTTC.

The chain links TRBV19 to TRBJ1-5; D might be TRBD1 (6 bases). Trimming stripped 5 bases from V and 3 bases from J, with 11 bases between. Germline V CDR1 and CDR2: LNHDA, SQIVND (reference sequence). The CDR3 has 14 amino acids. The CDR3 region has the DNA TGTGCCAGTAGTGGCCGGGACAACAATCAGCCCCAGCATTTT. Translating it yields CASSGRDNNQPQHF.

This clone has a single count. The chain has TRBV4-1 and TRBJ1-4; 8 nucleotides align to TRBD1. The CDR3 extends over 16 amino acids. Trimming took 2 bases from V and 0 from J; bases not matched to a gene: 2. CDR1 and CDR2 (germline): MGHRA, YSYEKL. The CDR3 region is CASSQLQGATNEKLFF. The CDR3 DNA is TGCGCCAGCAGCCAACTACAGGGGGCAACTAATGAAAAACTGTTTTTT.

The CDR3 DNA is TGTGCCAGCAGTTACGGGGACAGGGGAGGAACTGAAGCTTTCTTT. Translated: CASSYGDRGGTEAFF. The J gene is TRBJ1-1, the V gene TRBV6-5; 10 bases fit TRBD1. Germline V gene lookup returns CDR1 MNHEY and CDR2 SVGAGI. The CDR3 covers 15 residues. The V segment lost 2 bases and the J segment 5 bases; nucleotides outside the gene matches: 5.

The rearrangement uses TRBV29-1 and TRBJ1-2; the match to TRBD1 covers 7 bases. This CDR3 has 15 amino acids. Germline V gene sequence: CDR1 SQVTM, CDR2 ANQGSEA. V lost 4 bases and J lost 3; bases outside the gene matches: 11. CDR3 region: CSVGRAGGFYYGYTF. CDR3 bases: TGCAGCGTTGGCCGGGCAGGGGGTTTTTACTATGGCTACACCTTC.

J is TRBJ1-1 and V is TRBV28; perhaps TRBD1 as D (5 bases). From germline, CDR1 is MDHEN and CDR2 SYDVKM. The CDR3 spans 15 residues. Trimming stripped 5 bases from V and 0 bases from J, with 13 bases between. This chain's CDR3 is CASSPPGGVNTEAFF. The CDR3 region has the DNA TGTGCCAGCAGTCCCCCGGGGGGTGTGAACACTGAAGCTTTCTTT.

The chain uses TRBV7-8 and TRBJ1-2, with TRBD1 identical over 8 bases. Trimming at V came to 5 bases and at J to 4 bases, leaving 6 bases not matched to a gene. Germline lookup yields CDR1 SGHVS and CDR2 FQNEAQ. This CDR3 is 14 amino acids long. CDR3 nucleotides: TGTGCCAGCAGCCCACAGGGGGGAGGCTATGGCTACACCTTC. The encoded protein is CASSPQGGGYGYTF.

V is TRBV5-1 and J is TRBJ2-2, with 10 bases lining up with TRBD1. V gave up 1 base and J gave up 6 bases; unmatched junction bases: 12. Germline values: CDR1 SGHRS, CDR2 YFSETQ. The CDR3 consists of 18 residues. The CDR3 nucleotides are TGCGCCAGCAGCTTGACGACCCACAGGGACAGGGGAGCCGGGGAGCTGTTTTTT. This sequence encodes CASSLTTHRDRGAGELFF.

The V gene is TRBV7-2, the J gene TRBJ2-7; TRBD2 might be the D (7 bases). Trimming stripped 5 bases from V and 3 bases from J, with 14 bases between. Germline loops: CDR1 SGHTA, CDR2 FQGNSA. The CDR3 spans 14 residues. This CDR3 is CASSDRGGRYEQYF. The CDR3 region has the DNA TGTGCCAGCAGCGATAGGGGGGGGCGCTACGAGCAGTACTTC.

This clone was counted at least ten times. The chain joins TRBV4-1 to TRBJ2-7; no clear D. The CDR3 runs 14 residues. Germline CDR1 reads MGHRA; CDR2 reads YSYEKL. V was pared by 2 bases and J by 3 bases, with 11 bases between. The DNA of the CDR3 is TGCGCCAGCAGCCAACATGACATTTACTACGAGCAGTACTTC. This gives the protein CASSQHDIYYEQYF.

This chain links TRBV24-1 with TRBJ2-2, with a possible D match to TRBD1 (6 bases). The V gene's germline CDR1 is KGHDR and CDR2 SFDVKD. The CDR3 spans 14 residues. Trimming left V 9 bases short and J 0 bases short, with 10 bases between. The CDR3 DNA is TGTGCCACCGCCGAGGGGGCGAACACCGGGGAGCTGTTTTTT. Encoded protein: CATAEGANTGELFF.